The clone carrying this T cell receptor beta chain has just a few counts. Its target is unknown. The entry originates in a study of T cells in localized non-small cell lung cancer. The CDR3 loop spans 16 amino acids. The junction had 15 bases not matched to a gene; V was cut back by 5 bases and J by 9 bases. Per germline, CDR1 ENHRY and CDR2 SYGVKD. The study, taken as a whole, reports: Those with higher blood T cell density had longer overall survival. Uninvolved adjacent lung had more T cell clonality than any other tissue, topping tumor. Because sequencing included only one region (of the tumor), heterogeneity remains possible. There were a median roughly 62 of the top 100 tumor clones appearing in adjacent lung.

Some clones are missing from TCRdb's copy, which holds only in-frame ones; the method was immunoSEQ multiplex PCR. The profile shows about 46,000 clones, around 81% of them singletons. This sequence joins TRBV10-3 and TRBJ2-1, with TRBD2 matching over 8 bases. Sequenced material: peripheral blood mononuclear cells, taken before any cancer treatment. This receptor was taken from a man between 40 and 69 years old with stage III lung adenocarcinoma. The CDR3 nucleotides are TGTGCCATCAGTCCTACTAGCGGAATAACAATCGGTGAGCAGTTCTTC. Translated: CAISPTSGITIGEQFF.